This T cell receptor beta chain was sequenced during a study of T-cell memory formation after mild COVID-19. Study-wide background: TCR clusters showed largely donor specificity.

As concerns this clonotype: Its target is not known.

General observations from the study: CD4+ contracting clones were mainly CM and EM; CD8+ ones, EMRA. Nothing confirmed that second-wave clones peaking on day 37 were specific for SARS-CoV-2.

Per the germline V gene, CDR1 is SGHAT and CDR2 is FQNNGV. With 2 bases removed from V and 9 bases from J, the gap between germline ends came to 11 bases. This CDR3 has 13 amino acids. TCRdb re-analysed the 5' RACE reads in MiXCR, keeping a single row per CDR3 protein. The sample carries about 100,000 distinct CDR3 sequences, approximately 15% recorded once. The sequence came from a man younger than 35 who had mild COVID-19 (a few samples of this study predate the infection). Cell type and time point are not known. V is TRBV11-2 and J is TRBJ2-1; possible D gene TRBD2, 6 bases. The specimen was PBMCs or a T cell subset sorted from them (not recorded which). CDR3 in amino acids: CASSLSSVREQFF. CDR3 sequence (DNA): TGTGCCAGCAGCTTATCTAGCGTCCGTGAGCAGTTCTTC.